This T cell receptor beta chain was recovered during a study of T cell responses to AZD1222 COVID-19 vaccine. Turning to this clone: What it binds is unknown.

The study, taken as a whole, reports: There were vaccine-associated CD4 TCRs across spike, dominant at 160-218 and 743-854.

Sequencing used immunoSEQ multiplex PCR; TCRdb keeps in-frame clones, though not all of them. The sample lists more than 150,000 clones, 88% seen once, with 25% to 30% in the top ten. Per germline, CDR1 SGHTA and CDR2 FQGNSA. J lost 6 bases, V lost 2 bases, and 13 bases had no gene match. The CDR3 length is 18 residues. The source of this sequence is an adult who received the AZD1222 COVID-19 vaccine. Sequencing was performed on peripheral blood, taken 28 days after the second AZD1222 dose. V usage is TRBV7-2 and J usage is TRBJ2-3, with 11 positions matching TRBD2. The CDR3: CASSLKLAGEVGRDTQYF. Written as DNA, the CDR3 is TGTGCCAGCAGCTTAAAACTAGCGGGAGAGGTTGGACGGGATACGCAGTATTTT.